This passage covers 17 T cell receptor beta chains from one sample sequenced in a study of regulatory T cells in long-lasting Graves disease. Described time point: newly diagnosed GD, antithyroid drugs for less than 3 months. TCR sequences were obtained from RNA taken from PBMCs. Arm-PCR of CDR3 regions with iRepertoire HTBI primers generated TCR beta libraries. TCRdb re-called the multiplex PCR reads through MiXCR, storing one row per CDR3 protein. Found here are 550,000 to 650,000 distinct CDR3 sequences, around 15% of them singletons; the top ten hold approximately 12%. The same data also contributed to another study, on T cells in Graves' hyperthyroidism and ophthalmopathy.

Specimen: peripheral blood mononuclear cells (PBMCs), collected at new diagnosis, from a patient treated with antithyroid drugs. The receptors come from a man younger than 35 with Graves disease.

This clonotype occurred many times. This chain links TRBV24-1 with TRBJ2-7; 8 bases agree with TRBD1. From germline, CDR1 is KGHDR and CDR2 SFDVKD. This CDR3 is 13 amino acids long. V was clipped by 4 bases and J by 8 bases; unmatched bases: 6. CDR3 coding DNA: TGTGCCACCAGTGACCCGGGACAGGCCCAGCAGTACTTC. It codes for CATSDPGQAQQYF.

This clonotype has at least ten counts. This sequence joins TRBV6-1 and TRBJ1-1; D call uncertain. CDR1 and CDR2 (germline): MNHNS, SASEGT. This CDR3 contains 15 residues. Trimming cost V 0 bases and J 1 base, with 9 bases left between them. This chain's CDR3 is CASSEAGYRNTEAFF. In DNA, the CDR3 is TGTGCCAGCAGTGAAGCGGGGTACCGGAACACTGAAGCTTTCTTT.

This clonotype was counted a few times. The rearrangement links TRBV29-1 to TRBJ2-1; 7 positions agree with TRBD2. Germline loops: CDR1 SQVTM, CDR2 ANQGSEA. The CDR3 spans 14 residues. The trim removed 6 bases at V and 9 bases at J, leaving 14 bases unmatched. Here the CDR3 reads CSVGGGVASGEQFF. CDR3 in DNA: TGCAGCGTGGGGGGGGGTGTAGCGTCGGGTGAGCAGTTCTTC.

This clonotype came up a few times. The rearrangement uses TRBV27 and TRBJ2-3; D may correspond to TRBD1 or TRBD2 (5 bases each). The germline CDR1 and CDR2 sequences are MNHEY and SMNVEV (reference sequence). The CDR3 loop spans 15 amino acids. Trimming cost V 6 bases and J 4 bases, with 17 bases left between them. CDR3 nucleotide sequence: TGTGCCAGCAGCCGAAGCAGGGAGATCCCAGATACGCAGTATTTT. As protein: CASSRSREIPDTQYF.

The V gene is TRBV5-1, the J gene TRBJ2-1; 12 nucleotides match TRBD2. V gave up 0 bases and J gave up 6 bases; unmatched junction bases: 4. The germline V gene encodes CDR1 SGHRS and CDR2 YFSETQ. The CDR3 is 16 amino acids. CDR3 loop: CASSLASTSGSNEQFF. As DNA, the CDR3 is TGCGCCAGCAGCTTGGCTTCGACTAGCGGGAGCAATGAGCAGTTCTTC.

There are many counts of this clonotype. V is TRBV2 and J is TRBJ2-1; 8 bases agree with TRBD2. This CDR3 contains 12 residues. The ends lost 6 bases at V and 7 bases at J; junction bases unmatched: 2. Per germline, CDR1 SNHLY and CDR2 FYNNEI. CDR3 region: CASRGTRNEQFF. The DNA of the CDR3 is TGTGCCAGCAGGGGGACTAGAAATGAGCAGTTCTTC.

This clonotype was detected ten times or more. The chain joins TRBV10-3 to TRBJ1-3; no clear D gene. CDR1 and CDR2 (germline): ENHRY, SYGVKD. V lost 5 bases and J 2 bases, leaving 4 bases between the germline ends. The CDR3 has 12 amino acids. In nucleotides, the CDR3 is TGTGCCATCAGTTCGGCTGGAAACACCATATATTTT. Protein: CAISSAGNTIYF.

Points on this clonotype: Without the conserved terminal phenylalanine or tryptophan, this CDR3 likely stems from a read error. V and J are TRBV5-1 and TRBJ2-1, with D possibly TRBD2 on 5 matching bases. Germline V CDR1 and CDR2: SGHRS, YFSETQ. V gave up 9 bases and J gave up 2 bases, with 12 bases separating them. The CDR3 covers 13 residues. CDR3 sequence: CATRLAAYNEQFL. The CDR3 DNA follows: TGCGCCACCAGGCTAGCAGCCTACAATGAGCAGTTCCTC.

A few counts support this clonotype. The V gene is TRBV30, the J gene TRBJ2-7, with TRBD2 identical over 7 bases. The CDR3 is 12 residues long. The germline V gene encodes CDR1 GTSNPN and CDR2 SVGIG (reference sequence). The junction had 2 bases not matched to a gene; V was cut back by 6 bases and J by 0 bases. CDR3 loop: CACLADSYEQYF. The CDR3 DNA reads as TGTGCCTGTCTAGCGGACTCCTACGAGCAGTACTTC.

The rearrangement links TRBV28 to TRBJ1-1, with D possibly TRBD1 on 6 matching bases. Trimming removed 6 bases at V and 4 bases at J, with 18 bases between. CDR1 and CDR2 (germline): MDHEN, SYDVKM. The CDR3 sequence is 15 residues long. The CDR3: CASSSYRAGSTEAFF. Here the CDR3 DNA reads TGTGCCAGCAGCTCTTACAGGGCCGGTAGCACTGAAGCTTTCTTT.

This clonotype occurred many times. This sequence joins TRBV5-1 and TRBJ2-3, with D possibly matching TRBD2 (5 bases). Trimming stripped 4 bases from V and 2 bases from J, with 11 bases between. This CDR3 is 14 amino acids long. Germline CDR1 is SGHRS and CDR2 is YFSETQ. This CDR3 is CASSPDRDTDTQYF. The CDR3 nucleotides read TGCGCCAGCAGCCCGGACCGGGACACAGATACGCAGTATTTT.

Many counts were recorded for this clonotype. The chain employs TRBV3-1 and TRBJ2-3; 12 nucleotides line up with TRBD2. Germline values: CDR1 LGHDT, CDR2 YNNKEL (reference sequence). The V and J ends lost 1 base and 1 base, in that order; junction bases with no gene match: 0. This CDR3 region has 16 residues. The CDR3 bases are TGTGCCAGCAGCCAAGGACTAGCGGGGGGCACAGATACGCAGTATTTT. The encoded protein is CASSQGLAGGTDTQYF.

Many counts were recorded for this clonotype. V and J are TRBV29-1 and TRBJ2-1; maybe TRBD2 (5 bases). V lost 2 bases, J lost 6 bases, and 14 bases lay in between. CDR1 SQVTM and CDR2 ANQGSEA come from the germline V gene. There are 14 residues in the CDR3. The CDR3: CSVEKILSGNEQFF. Here the CDR3 DNA reads TGCAGCGTTGAAAAAATCCTCAGCGGCAATGAGCAGTTCTTC.

There are a few counts of this clonotype. The rearrangement joins TRBV19 to TRBJ2-3; 8 bases match TRBD2. The J segment lost 2 bases and the V segment lost 3 bases, leaving 7 bases of the junction unmatched. The germline V gene encodes CDR1 LNHDA and CDR2 SQIVND (reference sequence). The CDR3 runs 16 residues. DNA of the CDR3: TGTGCCAGTAGTATGGAGAGCGGGGGTCCCACAGATACGCAGTATTTT. Protein product: CASSMESGGPTDTQYF. The variable domain in full, with the rest retrieved from reference TRBV19 and TRBJ2-3, is DGGITQSPKYLFRKEGQNVTLSCEQNLNHDAMYWYRQDPGQGLRLIYYSQIVNDFQKGDIAEGYSVSREKKESFPLTVTSAQKNPTAFYLCASSMESGGPTDTQYFGPGTRLTVL.

V usage is TRBV20-1 and J usage is TRBJ2-2; D unresolved. Germline values: CDR1 DFQATT, CDR2 SNEGSKA (reference sequence). Trimming removed 3 bases from V and 6 bases from J, with 20 bases in between. This CDR3 has 16 residues. CDR3 sequence reads: CSASPLRNFVAGELFF. CDR3 coding DNA: TGCAGTGCTAGCCCCCTCCGGAATTTCGTGGCCGGGGAGCTGTTTTTT.

This clonotype was detected many times. This chain links TRBV11-2 with TRBJ2-5, with TRBD1 as a possible D gene (6 bases). With 5 bases removed from V and 8 bases from J, the gap between germline ends came to 15 bases. Germline CDR1 and CDR2: SGHAT and FQNNGV. This CDR3 comprises 13 residues. The DNA for the CDR3 is TGTGCCAGCAGCACCCAGGTCAGGGGAACCCAGTACTTC. This translates into CASSTQVRGTQYF.

This clonotype was recorded many times. The chain has TRBV6-1 and TRBJ2-1; either TRBD1 or TRBD2 may supply D (6 bases each). V dropped 1 base and J dropped 0 bases, with 13 bases sitting between them. The CDR3 covers 17 residues. CDR1 is MNHNS and CDR2 is SASEGT in the germline V gene. As DNA, the CDR3 is TGTGCCAGCAGTGAAGAGGGGGGAGCGAGCTCCTACAATGAGCAGTTCTTC. This codes for CASSEEGGASSYNEQFF.